This T cell receptor beta chain was sequenced for a study of blood T cell repertoires in COVID-19. Germline V gene sequence: CDR1 MDHEN, CDR2 SYDVKM. The CDR3 loop spans 14 amino acids. V lost 2 bases to trimming and J lost 4 bases, with 9 bases between them. Clinical history as reported by participants underpinned cohort assignment. The method was immunoSEQ multiplex PCR; TCRdb's version includes in-frame clones alone and lacks a portion of them. The table lists about 480,000 clones, 88% of them singletons, with 1.5% to 2% in the top ten. V gene TRBV28 combines with J gene TRBJ1-5; D unclear. Specimen: PBMCs or T cells enriched from blood (not recorded which). The sequence was obtained from a woman aged 40 to 50 who had recovered from COVID-19. The CDR3 loop is CASSLARGNQPQHF. CDR3 in DNA: TGTGCCAGCAGTTTAGCGCGGGGAAATCAGCCCCAGCATTTT. The variable domain in full, completed from reference TRBV28 and TRBJ1-5, reads DVKVTQSSRYLVKRTGEKVFLECVQDMDHENMFWYRQDPGLGLRLIYFSYDVKMKEKGDIPEGYSVSREKKERFSLILESASTNQTSMYLCASSLARGNQPQHFGDGTRLSIL.